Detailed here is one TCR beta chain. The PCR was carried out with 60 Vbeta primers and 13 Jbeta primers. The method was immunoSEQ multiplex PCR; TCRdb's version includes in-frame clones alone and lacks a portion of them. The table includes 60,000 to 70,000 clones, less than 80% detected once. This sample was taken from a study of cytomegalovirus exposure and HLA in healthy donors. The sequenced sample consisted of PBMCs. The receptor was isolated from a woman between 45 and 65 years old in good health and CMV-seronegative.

The CDR3 DNA sequence: TGTGCCAGCAGCCCTAGCGGGATTGAGCAGTTCTTC. Translation: CASSPSGIEQFF. The chain joins TRBV7-6 to TRBJ2-1; TRBD2 aligns across 9 bases. The germline gives CDR1 SGHVS, CDR2 FNYEAQ. The CDR3 contains 12 residues. The V segment lost 5 bases and the J segment 9 bases; nucleotides outside the gene matches: 2.